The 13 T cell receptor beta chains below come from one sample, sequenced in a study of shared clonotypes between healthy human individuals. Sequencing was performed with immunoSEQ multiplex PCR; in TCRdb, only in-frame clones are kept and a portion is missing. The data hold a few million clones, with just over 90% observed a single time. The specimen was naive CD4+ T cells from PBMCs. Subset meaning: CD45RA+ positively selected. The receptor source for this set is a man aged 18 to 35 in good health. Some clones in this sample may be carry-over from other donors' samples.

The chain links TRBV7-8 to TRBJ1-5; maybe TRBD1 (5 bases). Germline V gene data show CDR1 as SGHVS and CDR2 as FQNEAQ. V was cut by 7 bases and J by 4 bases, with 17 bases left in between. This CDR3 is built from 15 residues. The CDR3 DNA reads TGTGCCAGCACCCCCGTCGGCTGGGGGAATCAGCCCCAGCATTTT. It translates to CASTPVGWGNQPQHF.

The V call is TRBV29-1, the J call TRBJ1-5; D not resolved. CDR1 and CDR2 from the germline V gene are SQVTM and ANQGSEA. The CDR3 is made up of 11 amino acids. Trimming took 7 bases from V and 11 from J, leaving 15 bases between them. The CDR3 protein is CSAAESGAQHF. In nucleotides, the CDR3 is TGCAGCGCGGCGGAGAGCGGGGCCCAGCATTTT.

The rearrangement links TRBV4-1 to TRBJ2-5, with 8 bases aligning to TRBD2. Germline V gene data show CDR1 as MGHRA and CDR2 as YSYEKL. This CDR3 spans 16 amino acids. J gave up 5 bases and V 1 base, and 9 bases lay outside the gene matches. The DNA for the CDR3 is TGCGCCAGCAGCCAAGGAAGCGGGAGTTATGTGGAGACCCAGTACTTC. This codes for CASSQGSGSYVETQYF.

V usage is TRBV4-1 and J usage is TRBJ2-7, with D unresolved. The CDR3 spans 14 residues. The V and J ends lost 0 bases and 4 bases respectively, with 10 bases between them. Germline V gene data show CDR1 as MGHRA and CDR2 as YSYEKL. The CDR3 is CASSQDQQSYEQYF. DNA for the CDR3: TGCGCCAGCAGCCAAGATCAACAGAGTTACGAGCAGTACTTC.

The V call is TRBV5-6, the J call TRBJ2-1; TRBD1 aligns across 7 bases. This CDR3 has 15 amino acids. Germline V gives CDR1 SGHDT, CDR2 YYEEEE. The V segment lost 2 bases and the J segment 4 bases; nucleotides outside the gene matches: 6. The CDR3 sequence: CASSLRGRNYNEQFF. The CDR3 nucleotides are TGTGCCAGCAGCTTAAGGGGGCGAAATTACAATGAGCAGTTCTTC.

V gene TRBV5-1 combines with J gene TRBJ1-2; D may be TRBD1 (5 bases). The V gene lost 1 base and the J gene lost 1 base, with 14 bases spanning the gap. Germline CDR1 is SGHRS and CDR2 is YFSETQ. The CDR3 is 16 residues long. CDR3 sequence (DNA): TGCGCCAGCAGCTTGAGGGACCGCACATTTAACTATGGCTACACCTTC. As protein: CASSLRDRTFNYGYTF. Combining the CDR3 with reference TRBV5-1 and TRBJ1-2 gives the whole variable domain KAGVTQTPRYLIKTRGQQVTLSCSPISGHRSVSWYQQTPGQGLQFLFEYFSETQRNKGNFPGRFSGRQFSNSRSEMNVSTLELGDSALYLCASSLRDRTFNYGYTFGSGTRLTVV.

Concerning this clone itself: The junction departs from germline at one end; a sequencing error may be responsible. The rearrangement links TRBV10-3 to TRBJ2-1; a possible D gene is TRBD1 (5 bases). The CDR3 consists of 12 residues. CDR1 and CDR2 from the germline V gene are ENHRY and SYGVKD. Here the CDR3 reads CAISEAGNGQFF. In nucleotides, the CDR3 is TGTGCCATCAGTGAGGCAGGGAATGGGCAGTTCTTC.

As DNA, the CDR3 is TGTGCCAGCAGTGCCTCGGCAACCGGGGGAACTGAAGCTTTCTTT. As protein: CASSASATGGTEAFF. The chain links TRBV2 to TRBJ1-1; D might be TRBD1 (5 bases). This CDR3 is 15 amino acids long. The germline V gene encodes CDR1 SNHLY and CDR2 FYNNEI. V was pared by 4 bases and J by 5 bases, with 17 bases between.

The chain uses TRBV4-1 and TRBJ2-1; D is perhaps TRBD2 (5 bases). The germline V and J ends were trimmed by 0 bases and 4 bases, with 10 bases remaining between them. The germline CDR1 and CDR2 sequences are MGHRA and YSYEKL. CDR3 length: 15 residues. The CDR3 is CASSQDTGEYNEQFF. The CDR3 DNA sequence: TGCGCCAGCAGCCAAGATACCGGGGAATACAATGAGCAGTTCTTC.

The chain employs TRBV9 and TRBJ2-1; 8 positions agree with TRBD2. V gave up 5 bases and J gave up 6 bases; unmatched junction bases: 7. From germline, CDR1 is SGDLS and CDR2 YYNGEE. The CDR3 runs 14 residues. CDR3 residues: CASRSRAGVNEQFF. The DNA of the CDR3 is TGTGCCAGCAGGTCGAGAGCGGGAGTCAATGAGCAGTTCTTC.

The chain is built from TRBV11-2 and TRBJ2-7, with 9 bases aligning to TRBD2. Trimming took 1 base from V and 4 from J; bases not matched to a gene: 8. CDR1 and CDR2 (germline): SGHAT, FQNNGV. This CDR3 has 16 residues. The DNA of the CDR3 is TGTGCCAGCAGCTTAGGGCCAACGACTAGCGGATACGAGCAGTACTTC. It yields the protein CASSLGPTTSGYEQYF.

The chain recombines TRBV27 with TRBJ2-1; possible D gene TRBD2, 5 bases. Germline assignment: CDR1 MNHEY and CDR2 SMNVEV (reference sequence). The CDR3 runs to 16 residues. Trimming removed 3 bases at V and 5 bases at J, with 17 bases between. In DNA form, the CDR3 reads TGTGCCAGCAGTTTTTTGGTGGCTGGAGGTAACAATGAGCAGTTCTTC. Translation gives CASSFLVAGGNNEQFF.

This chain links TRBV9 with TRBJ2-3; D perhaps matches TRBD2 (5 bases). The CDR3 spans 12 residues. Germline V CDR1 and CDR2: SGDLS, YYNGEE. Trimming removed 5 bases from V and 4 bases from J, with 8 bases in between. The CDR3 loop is CASSQEADTQYF. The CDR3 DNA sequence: TGTGCCAGCAGTCAGGAGGCAGATACGCAGTATTTT.